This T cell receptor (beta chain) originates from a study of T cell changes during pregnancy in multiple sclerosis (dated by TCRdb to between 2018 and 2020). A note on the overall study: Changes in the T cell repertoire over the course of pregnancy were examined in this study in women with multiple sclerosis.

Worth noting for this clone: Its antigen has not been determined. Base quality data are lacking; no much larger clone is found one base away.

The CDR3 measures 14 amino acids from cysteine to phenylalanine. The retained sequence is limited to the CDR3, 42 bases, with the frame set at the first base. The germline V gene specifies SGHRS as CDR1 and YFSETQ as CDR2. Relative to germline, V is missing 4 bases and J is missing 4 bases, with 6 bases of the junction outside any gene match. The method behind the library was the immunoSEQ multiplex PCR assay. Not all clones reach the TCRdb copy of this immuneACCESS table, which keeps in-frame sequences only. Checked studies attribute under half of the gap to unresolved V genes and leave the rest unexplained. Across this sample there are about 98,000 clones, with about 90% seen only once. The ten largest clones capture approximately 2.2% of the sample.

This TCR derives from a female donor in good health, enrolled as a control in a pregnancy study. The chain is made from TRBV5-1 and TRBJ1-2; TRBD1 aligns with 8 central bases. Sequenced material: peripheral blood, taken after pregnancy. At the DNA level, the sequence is TGCGCCAGCAGCACTGGACAGGGTAGCTATGGCTACACCTTC. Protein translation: CASSTGQGSYGYTF.